These 19 T cell receptor beta chains were sequenced from one sample in a study of blood T cell repertoires in COVID-19. Method: immunoSEQ multiplex PCR; TCRdb's copy keeps in-frame clones and lacks some. The sample contains roughly 250,000 clones, 75% to 90% of which appear only once. Input material: PBMCs or T cells enriched from blood (not recorded which). Every receptor here comes from a woman between 40 and 55 years old who had been exposed to COVID-19.

This clone appeared a single time. The V and J genes are TRBV28 and TRBJ1-3; 7 positions match TRBD1. V lost 5 bases to trimming and J lost 0 bases; unmatched junction nucleotides: 10. This CDR3 contains 17 residues. From germline, CDR1 is MDHEN and CDR2 SYDVKM. The CDR3 region has the DNA TGTGCCAGCAGTCTAAGACAGGGCCTCCTCTCTGGAAACACCATATATTTT. This sequence encodes CASSLRQGLLSGNTIYF.

This chain joins TRBV19 and TRBJ2-1, with TRBD2 as a possible D gene (6 bases). Germline CDR1 reads LNHDA; CDR2 reads SQIVND (reference sequence). The V and J ends lost 8 bases and 0 bases respectively, with 14 bases between them. CDR3 size: 15 residues. The CDR3 is CASSPGGSSYNEQFF. For the CDR3, the DNA is TGTGCCAGTTCCCCCGGAGGGAGCTCCTACAATGAGCAGTTCTTC.

The chain couples TRBV27 to TRBJ2-1; D unresolved. V lost 5 bases and J lost 3, with 14 bases in between. The CDR3 has 15 residues. Per germline, CDR1 MNHEY and CDR2 SMNVEV (reference sequence). DNA for the CDR3: TGTGCCAGCAGTGGGCCGGTAGATCTCTACAATGAGCAGTTCTTC. Protein: CASSGPVDLYNEQFF.

V usage is TRBV27 and J usage is TRBJ2-3; 10 bases are a match to TRBD2. The length of the CDR3 is 20 residues. Germline CDR1 reads MNHEY; CDR2 reads SMNVEV (reference sequence). V was pared by 3 bases and J by 4 bases, with 19 bases of the junction left unmatched. CDR3 amino acids: CASSFSFQRGGLAGPDTQYF. CDR3 nucleotides: TGTGCCAGCAGTTTCTCCTTCCAGCGGGGGGGCCTAGCTGGCCCAGATACGCAGTATTTT.

The J gene is TRBJ2-5, the V gene TRBV7-9; D is unresolved. CDR3 length: 13 residues. V lost 3 bases, J lost 2 bases, and 7 bases lay in between. Germline CDR1 and CDR2: SEHNR and FQNEAQ (reference sequence). The DNA for the CDR3 is TGTGCCAGCAGCTTTCAGGCACAAGAGACCCAGTACTTC. Its translation: CASSFQAQETQYF. The full variable domain, with the rest looked up from reference TRBV7-9 and TRBJ2-5, is DTGVSQNPRHKITKRGQNVTFRCDPISEHNRLYWYRQTLGQGPEFLTYFQNEAQLEKSRLLSDRFSAERPKGSFSTLEIQRTEQGDSAMYLCASSFQAQETQYFGPGTRLLVL.

The chain recombines TRBV4-1 with TRBJ2-3, with 9 nucleotides matching TRBD1. The germline CDR1 and CDR2 sequences are MGHRA and YSYEKL. The CDR3 runs 16 residues. V lost 0 bases and J lost 8; bases outside the gene matches: 9. CDR3 bases: TGCGCCAGCAGCCAAGAAAGTGGACAGGGGAGCTCTACGCAGTATTTT. Protein: CASSQESGQGSSTQYF.

V usage is TRBV28 and J usage is TRBJ2-2, with 8 bases fitting TRBD2. The J segment lost 4 bases and the V segment lost 7 bases, leaving 8 bases of the junction unmatched. The CDR3 runs to 15 residues. The germline V gene encodes CDR1 MDHEN and CDR2 SYDVKM. As DNA, the CDR3 is TGTGCCAGCAAGCCGGGGGGGCAGGGCACCGGGGAGCTGTTTTTT. This codes for CASKPGGQGTGELFF.

This chain links TRBV10-3 with TRBJ1-1; D remains ambiguous. The CDR3 length is 15 residues. V was trimmed by 0 bases and J by 4 bases, leaving 12 bases between them. Per the germline V gene, CDR1 is ENHRY and CDR2 is SYGVKD. The CDR3 reads CAISESLGMGTEAFF. The CDR3 DNA reads TGTGCCATCAGTGAGTCGCTAGGAATGGGCACTGAAGCTTTCTTT.

V is TRBV6-2 or TRBV6-3 and J is TRBJ2-7; maybe TRBD2 (5 bases). Germline V CDR1 and CDR2: MNHEY, SVGEGT. V gave up 0 bases and J gave up 7 bases, with 13 bases separating them. This CDR3 is built from 14 residues. CDR3 nucleotides: TGTGCCAGCAGTTACTCGATGAGGGCGAGGGAGCAGTACGTC. Its protein is CASSYSMRAREQYV.

The chain links TRBV19 to TRBJ2-3; D gene unclear. Germline V gene lookup returns CDR1 LNHDA and CDR2 SQIVND (reference sequence). V lost 4 bases to trimming and J lost 6 bases, with 8 bases between them. The CDR3 extends over 12 amino acids. In DNA, the CDR3 is TGTGCCAGTAGTACCCCCGGGGATACGCAGTATTTT. It translates to CASSTPGDTQYF.

This chain connects TRBV7-9 to TRBJ2-3; D unresolved. V lost 5 bases and J 3 bases, leaving 12 bases between the germline ends. Germline V gives CDR1 SEHNR, CDR2 FQNEAQ (reference sequence). The CDR3 consists of 14 residues. Written as DNA, the CDR3 is TGTGCCAGCAGCCCACAAGTCGGGACAGATACGCAGTATTTT. Translation gives CASSPQVGTDTQYF.

In nucleotides, the CDR3 is TGTGCCTGGAGTGCACCGGGACAGGTCAACACCATATATTTT. Translating it yields CAWSAPGQVNTIYF. The V gene is TRBV30, the J gene TRBJ1-3, with TRBD1 identical over 8 bases. J gave up 7 bases and V 1 base, and 6 bases lay outside the gene matches. CDR3 length: 14 residues. Per the germline V gene, CDR1 is GTSNPN and CDR2 is SVGIG (reference sequence).

The rearrangement uses TRBV3-1 (or the pseudogene TRBV3-2) and TRBJ1-2; TRBD1 is a possible D gene (5 bases). CDR1 LGHDT and CDR2 YNNKEL come from the germline V gene (reference sequence). The CDR3 is made up of 17 amino acids. V gave up 0 bases and J gave up 3 bases, with 17 bases separating them. The CDR3 sequence is CASSQDRGGRGDYGYTF. The DNA of the CDR3 is TGTGCCAGCAGCCAAGATCGGGGGGGGAGAGGAGACTATGGCTACACCTTC.

CDR3: CASSLPTGAANEKLFF. The CDR3 region has the DNA TGTGCCAGCAGTCTTCCTACAGGGGCAGCTAATGAAAAACTGTTTTTT. J is TRBJ1-4 and V is TRBV28, with 7 positions matching TRBD1. There are 16 residues in the CDR3. The germline V gene has CDR1 MDHEN and CDR2 SYDVKM. Germline trimming cut 5 bases from V and 3 bases from J; bases unmatched to any gene: 9.

This chain connects TRBV3-1 (or the pseudogene TRBV3-2) to TRBJ2-5, with 7 bases lining up with TRBD2. CDR3 length: 16 residues. The V segment lost 1 base and the J segment 5 bases; nucleotides outside the gene matches: 10. Germline-derived CDR1 and CDR2 are LGHDT and YNNKEL (reference sequence). As DNA, the CDR3 is TGTGCCAGCAGCCAAGTTGGCGGGAGTGGGTTGGAGACCCAGTACTTC. Translating it yields CASSQVGGSGLETQYF.

The chain combines TRBV19 with TRBJ1-3; weak D call: TRBD1 (5 bases). Deletions cut 7 bases from V and 0 bases from J, with 13 bases between. The length of the CDR3 is 15 residues. Germline values: CDR1 LNHDA, CDR2 SQIVND (reference sequence). CDR3 nucleotides: TGTGCCAGTAACAGAGACAGCTCCTCTGGAAACACCATATATTTT. Its translation is CASNRDSSSGNTIYF.

The chain links TRBV4-2 to TRBJ1-1, with a weak D call TRBD1 (5 bases). Trimming took 4 bases from V and 2 from J, leaving 8 bases between them. The CDR3 runs 13 residues. Germline loops: CDR1 LGHNA, CDR2 YNFKEQ. The CDR3 loop reads CASSPDSNTEAFF. CDR3 nucleotide sequence: TGTGCCAGCAGCCCCGACAGTAACACTGAAGCTTTCTTT.

The genes are TRBV30 and TRBJ1-5; TRBD1 matches 9 bases. V lost 1 base to trimming and J lost 4 bases; unmatched junction nucleotides: 2. CDR3 size: 14 residues. The germline CDR1 and CDR2 sequences are GTSNPN and SVGIG (reference sequence). Written as DNA, the CDR3 is TGTGCCTGGAGTGGCGGGACAGGGAATCAGCCCCAGCATTTT. Protein product: CAWSGGTGNQPQHF.

The J gene is TRBJ1-5, the V gene TRBV7-2, with 9 bases matching TRBD1. This CDR3 spans 14 amino acids. With V trimmed by 6 bases and J by 4 bases, 4 bases remained unmatched. Germline lookup yields CDR1 SGHTA and CDR2 FQGNSA. The CDR3 DNA reads TGTGCCAGCAGGGACAGGGGATCAAATCAGCCCCAGCATTTT. It yields the protein CASRDRGSNQPQHF. The whole variable domain, remainder taken from reference TRBV7-2 and TRBJ1-5, is GAGVSQSPSNKVTEKGKDVELRCDPISGHTALYWYRQSLGQGLEFLIYFQGNSAPDKSGLPSDRFSAERTGGSVSTLTIQRTQQEDSAVYLCASRDRGSNQPQHFGDGTRLSIL.